A single sample gave rise to the 11 T cell receptor beta chains below, sequenced in a study of shared clonotypes between healthy human individuals. Profiled with immunoSEQ multiplex PCR; TCRdb holds only in-frame clones, not every one. This sample has about 490,000 clones, with around 78% found just once. Sequencing used PBMCs. These receptors originate from a woman in her forties in good health. Some clones in this sample may be carry-over from other donors' samples.

The chain couples TRBV30 to TRBJ1-2, with D tentatively TRBD1 (6 bases). The CDR3 covers 11 residues. Trimming cost V 6 bases and J 7 bases, with 12 bases left between them. The germline CDR1 and CDR2 sequences are GTSNPN and SVGIG (reference sequence). The CDR3 region is CACLGGSGYTF. The CDR3 DNA is TGTGCCTGTTTGGGGGGCAGTGGCTACACCTTC.

Of note for this clone: The same CDR3 arises from other DNA sequences in this sample as well. V usage is TRBV28 and J usage is TRBJ2-7; possibly TRBD2 for D (6 bases). Per germline, CDR1 MDHEN and CDR2 SYDVKM. CDR3 size: 14 residues. The V end lost 2 bases, the J end lost 5 bases, and 13 bases lay between the germline ends. Written as DNA, the CDR3 is TGTGCCAGCAGTTTACGGCAGGGCGGGGACGAGCAGTACTTC. Its protein is CASSLRQGGDEQYF.

V gene TRBV6-6 combines with J gene TRBJ1-5; perhaps TRBD1 as D (5 bases). The CDR3 has 14 residues. The germline V gene encodes CDR1 MNHNY and CDR2 SVGAGI (reference sequence). CDR3 DNA sequence: TGTGCAACTCTTGGGGGGAAGGGCAATCAGCCCCAGCATTTT. Its protein product is CATLGGKGNQPQHF.

This chain joins TRBV21-1 and TRBJ2-3. TRBV21-1 is labeled a pseudogene. This CDR3 is 14 amino acids long. The CDR3 protein is CASSLRGPPDTQYF. In DNA, the CDR3 is TGTGCCAGCAGCCTCCGGGGGCCCCCAGATACGCAGTATTTT.

The gene calls are TRBV25-1 and TRBJ2-7; no firm D call. Germline V gives CDR1 MGHDK, CDR2 SYGVNS. The CDR3 spans 14 residues. Trimming pared 1 base from V and 2 bases from J, leaving 9 bases between. The CDR3 reads CASSESGRTYEQYF. Here the CDR3 DNA reads TGTGCCAGCAGTGAATCGGGCAGGACCTACGAGCAGTACTTC.

This clone has more than one count but fewer than ten. The CDR3 protein is CAGGGRDEQYF. The CDR3 DNA reads TGTGCCGGGGGGGGCAGGGACGAGCAGTACTTC. The chain couples TRBV19 to TRBJ2-5, with TRBD2 as a possible D gene (7 bases). The J call may be mistaken, given a closer DNA end match to TRBJ2-7. The germline CDR1 and CDR2 sequences are LNHDA and SQIVND (reference sequence). This CDR3 spans 11 amino acids.

The V and J genes are TRBV6-4 and TRBJ2-7; TRBD1 agrees at 7 bases. The length of the CDR3 is 18 residues. The germline gives CDR1 MRHNA, CDR2 SNTAGT. Germline trimming cut 4 bases from V and 3 bases from J; bases unmatched to any gene: 18. CDR3 DNA sequence: TGTGCCAGCAGTGGCAATTCCCCGACCGGGACAGAAATCTACGAGCAGTACTTC. Translating it yields CASSGNSPTGTEIYEQYF.

The J gene is TRBJ1-5, the V gene TRBV6-5; maybe TRBD1 (5 bases). The CDR3 loop spans 14 amino acids. Germline lookup yields CDR1 MNHEY and CDR2 SVGAGI. V shed 0 bases and J shed 4 bases, with 7 bases lying between them. This CDR3 is CASSYSRTNQPQHF. The CDR3 DNA is TGTGCCAGCAGTTACTCGCGGACAAATCAGCCCCAGCATTTT.

The V call is TRBV30, the J call TRBJ2-5; unclear D gene. Trimming left V 1 base short and J 6 bases short, with 6 bases between. Germline loops: CDR1 GTSNPN, CDR2 SVGIG (reference sequence). This CDR3 spans 11 amino acids. In DNA, the CDR3 is TGTGCCTGGAGTGGTATGAAGACCCAGTACTTC. Protein product: CAWSGMKTQYF.

The CDR3 sequence is CASSLTSGYGELFF. CDR3 bases: TGCGCCAGCAGCTTGACTAGCGGGTACGGGGAGCTGTTTTTT. The J gene is TRBJ2-2, the V gene TRBV5-1, with TRBD2 matching 9 bases. Germline trimming cut 1 base from V and 7 bases from J; bases unmatched to any gene: 2. Looked up from germline, CDR1 is SGHRS and CDR2 is YFSETQ. The CDR3 has 14 residues.

The chain recombines TRBV11-2 with TRBJ2-3; D gene uncertain. Trimming took off 1 base at V and 3 bases at J, with 14 bases between the two ends. Looked up from germline, CDR1 is SGHAT and CDR2 is FQNNGV. This CDR3 region has 16 residues. In nucleotides, the CDR3 is TGTGCCAGCAGCTTAGGGGTCTTAGGTGAGACAGATACGCAGTATTTT. Protein sequence: CASSLGVLGETDTQYF.